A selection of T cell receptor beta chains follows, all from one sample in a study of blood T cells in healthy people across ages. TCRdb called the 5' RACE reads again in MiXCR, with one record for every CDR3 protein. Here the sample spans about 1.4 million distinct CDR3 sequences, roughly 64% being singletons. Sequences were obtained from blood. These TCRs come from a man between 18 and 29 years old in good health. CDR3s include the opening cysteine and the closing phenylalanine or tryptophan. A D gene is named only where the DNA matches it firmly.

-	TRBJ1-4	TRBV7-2	TGTGCCAGCAGCTTACGCGGGGGGCCTTATGAAAAACTGTTTTTT	CASSLRGGPYEKLFF
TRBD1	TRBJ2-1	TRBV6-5	TGTGCCAGCTGGGGCCGGGACAGGGAGTTCTTC	CASWGRDREFF
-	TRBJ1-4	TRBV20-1	TGCAGTGCTAGAGATCGCCAACTGACTGAAAAACTGTTTTTT	CSARDRQLTEKLFF
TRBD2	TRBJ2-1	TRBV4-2	TGTGCCAGCAGCCAAGATCCGGCGGGAGTGACAACTGAGCAGTTCTTC	CASSQDPAGVTTEQFF
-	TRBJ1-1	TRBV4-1	TGCGCCAGCAGCCAAGATGCCAGATACACTGAAGCTTTCTTT	CASSQDARYTEAFF
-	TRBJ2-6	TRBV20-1	TGCAGTGTACCTCCTCTCTCTGGGGCCAACGTCCTGACTTTC	CSVPPLSGANVLTF
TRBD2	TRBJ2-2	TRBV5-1	TGCGCCAGCAGCTTGCAGGGACTAGCGGAATACACCGGGGAGCTGTTTTTT	CASSLQGLAEYTGELFF
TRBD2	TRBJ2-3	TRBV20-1	TGCAGTGCTAGAGATAAACTAGCGGGGTCCGATACGCAGTATTTT	CSARDKLAGSDTQYF
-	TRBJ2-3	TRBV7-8	TGTGCCAGCAGCTTAAGTCGGACTAGCACAGATACGCAGTATTTT	CASSLSRTSTDTQYF
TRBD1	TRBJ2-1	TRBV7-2	TGTGCCAGCAGTCCCGGACAGGGCTTTACCGATGAGCAGTTCTTC	CASSPGQGFTDEQFF
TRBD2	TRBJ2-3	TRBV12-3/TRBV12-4	TGTGCCAGCCTAGCGGGGTCCCACACAGATACGCAGTATTTT	CASLAGSHTDTQYF
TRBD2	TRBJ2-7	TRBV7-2	TGTGCCAGCAGCCTTCATACTAGCGGGATCTACTACGAGCAGTACTTC	CASSLHTSGIYYEQYF
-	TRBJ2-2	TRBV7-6	TGTGCCAGCAGCTTAGAAAACAGCTGGAACACCGGGGAGCTGTTTTTT	CASSLENSWNTGELFF